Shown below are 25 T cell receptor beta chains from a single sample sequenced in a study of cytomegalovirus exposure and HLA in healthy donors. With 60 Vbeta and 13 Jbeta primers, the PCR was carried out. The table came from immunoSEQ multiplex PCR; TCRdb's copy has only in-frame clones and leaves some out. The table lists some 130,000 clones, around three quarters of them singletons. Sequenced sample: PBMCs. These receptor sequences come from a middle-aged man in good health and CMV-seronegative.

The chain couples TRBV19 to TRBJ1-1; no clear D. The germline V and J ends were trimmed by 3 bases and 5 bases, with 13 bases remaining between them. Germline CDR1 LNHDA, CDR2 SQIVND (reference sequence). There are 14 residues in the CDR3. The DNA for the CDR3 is TGTGCCAGTAGTATTCCGGGAGGATGGACTGAAGCTTTCTTT. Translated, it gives CASSIPGGWTEAFF.

The CDR3 sequence is CAWSDRESSYNEQFF. CDR3 in DNA: TGTGCCTGGAGTGATAGGGAGAGCTCCTACAATGAGCAGTTCTTC. V and J are TRBV30 and TRBJ2-1; TRBD2 might be the D (5 bases). The CDR3 sequence is 15 residues long. Germline V gives CDR1 GTSNPN, CDR2 SVGIG (reference sequence). The V and J ends lost 1 base and 0 bases respectively, with 10 bases between them.

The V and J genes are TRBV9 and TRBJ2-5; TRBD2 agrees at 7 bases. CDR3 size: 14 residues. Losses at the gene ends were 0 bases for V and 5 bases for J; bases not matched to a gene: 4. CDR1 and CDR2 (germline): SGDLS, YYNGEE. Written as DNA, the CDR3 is TGTGCCAGCAGCGTAGGAGCGGGGAGGGAGACCCAGTACTTC. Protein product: CASSVGAGRETQYF.

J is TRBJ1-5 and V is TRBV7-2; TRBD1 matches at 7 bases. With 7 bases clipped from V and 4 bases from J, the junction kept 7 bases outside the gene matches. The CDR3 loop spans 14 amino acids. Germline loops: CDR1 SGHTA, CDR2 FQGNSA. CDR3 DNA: TGTGCCAGCACCTGGGGACAGAATAATCAGCCCCAGCATTTT. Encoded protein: CASTWGQNNQPQHF. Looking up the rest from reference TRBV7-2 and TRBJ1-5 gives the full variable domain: GAGVSQSPSNKVTEKGKDVELRCDPISGHTALYWYRQSLGQGLEFLIYFQGNSAPDKSGLPSDRFSAERTGGSVSTLTIQRTQQEDSAVYLCASTWGQNNQPQHFGDGTRLSIL.

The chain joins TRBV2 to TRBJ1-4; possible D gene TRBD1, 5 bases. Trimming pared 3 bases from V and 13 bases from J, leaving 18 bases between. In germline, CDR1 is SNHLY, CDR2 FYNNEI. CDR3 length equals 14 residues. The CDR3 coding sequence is TGTGCCAGCAGTGACCGGGACTCCTCAAGAGGACTGTTTTTT. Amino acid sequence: CASSDRDSSRGLFF.

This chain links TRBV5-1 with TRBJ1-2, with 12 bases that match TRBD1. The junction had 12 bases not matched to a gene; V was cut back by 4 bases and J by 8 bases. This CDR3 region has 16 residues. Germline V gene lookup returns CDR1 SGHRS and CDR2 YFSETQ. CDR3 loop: CASSVPGQGAGDGYTF. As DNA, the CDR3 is TGCGCCAGCAGCGTACCGGGACAGGGGGCGGGAGACGGCTACACCTTC.

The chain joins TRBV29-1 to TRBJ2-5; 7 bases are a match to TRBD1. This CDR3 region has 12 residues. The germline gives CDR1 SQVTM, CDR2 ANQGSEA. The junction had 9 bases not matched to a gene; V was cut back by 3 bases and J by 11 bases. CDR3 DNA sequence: TGCAGCGTTGATTCGGCTAGGACAGGACAGTACTTC. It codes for CSVDSARTGQYF.

The CDR3 here is CASSLGLAGNEQFF. The CDR3 coding sequence is TGTGCCAGCAGTCTGGGACTAGCCGGGAATGAGCAGTTCTTC. The V call is TRBV27, the J call TRBJ2-1; 9 nucleotides line up with TRBD2. Looked up from germline, CDR1 is MNHEY and CDR2 is SMNVEV (reference sequence). J gave up 7 bases and V 5 bases, and 6 bases lay outside the gene matches. The CDR3 loop spans 14 amino acids.

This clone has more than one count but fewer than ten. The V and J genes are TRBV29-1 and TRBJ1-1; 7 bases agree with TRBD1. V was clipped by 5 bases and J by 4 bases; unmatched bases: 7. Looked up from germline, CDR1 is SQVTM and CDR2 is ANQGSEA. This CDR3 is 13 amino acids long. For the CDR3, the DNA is TGCAGCGTTCGAGACAGGGAGTTCACTGAAGCTTTCTTT. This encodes CSVRDREFTEAFF.

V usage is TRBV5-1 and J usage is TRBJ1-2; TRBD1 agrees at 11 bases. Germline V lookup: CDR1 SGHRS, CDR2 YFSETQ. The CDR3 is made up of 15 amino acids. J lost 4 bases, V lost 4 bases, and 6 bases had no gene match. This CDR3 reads CASSRTGGEGYGYTF. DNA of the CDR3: TGCGCCAGCAGCAGGACAGGGGGCGAGGGCTATGGCTACACCTTC.

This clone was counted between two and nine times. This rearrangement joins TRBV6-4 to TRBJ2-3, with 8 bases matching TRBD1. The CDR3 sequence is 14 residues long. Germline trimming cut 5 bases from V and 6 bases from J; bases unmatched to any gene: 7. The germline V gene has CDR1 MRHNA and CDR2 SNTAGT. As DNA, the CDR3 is TGTGCCAGCAGTCTAGGACAGGGCTGGGATACGCAGTATTTT. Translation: CASSLGQGWDTQYF.

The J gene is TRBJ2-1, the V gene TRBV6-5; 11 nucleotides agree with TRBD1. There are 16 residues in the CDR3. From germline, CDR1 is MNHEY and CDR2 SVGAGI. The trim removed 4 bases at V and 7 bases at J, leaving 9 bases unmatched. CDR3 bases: TGTGCCAGCAGTTCCCCATTAGGACAGGGGGCAAATGAGCAGTTCTTC. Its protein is CASSSPLGQGANEQFF.

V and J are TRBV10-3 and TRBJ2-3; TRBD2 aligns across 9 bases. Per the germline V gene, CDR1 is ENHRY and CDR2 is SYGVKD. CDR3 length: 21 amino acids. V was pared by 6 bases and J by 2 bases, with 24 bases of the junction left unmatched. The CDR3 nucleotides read TGTGCCATCAGCACTAGCGGGCTAGAAACACAGATACTCCTCAACACAGATACGCAGTATTTT. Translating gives CAISTSGLETQILLNTDTQYF.

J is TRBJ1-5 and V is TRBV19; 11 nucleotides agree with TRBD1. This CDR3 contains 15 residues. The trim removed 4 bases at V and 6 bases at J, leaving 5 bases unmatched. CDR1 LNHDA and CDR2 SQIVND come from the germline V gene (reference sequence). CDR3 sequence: CASSTGTGGAQPQHF. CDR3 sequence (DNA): TGTGCCAGTAGTACAGGGACAGGGGGAGCTCAGCCCCAGCATTTT.

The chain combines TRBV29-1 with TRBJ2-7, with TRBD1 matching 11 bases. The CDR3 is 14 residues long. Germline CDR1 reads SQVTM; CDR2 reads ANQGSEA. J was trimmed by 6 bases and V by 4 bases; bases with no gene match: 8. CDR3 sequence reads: CSVGPPGQGGEQYF. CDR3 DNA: TGCAGCGTTGGGCCCCCGGGACAGGGGGGCGAGCAGTACTTC.

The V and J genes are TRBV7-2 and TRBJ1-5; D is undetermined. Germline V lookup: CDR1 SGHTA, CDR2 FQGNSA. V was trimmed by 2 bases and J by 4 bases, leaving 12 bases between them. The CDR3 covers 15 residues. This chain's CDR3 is CASSLYNIANQPQHF. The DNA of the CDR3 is TGTGCCAGCAGCTTATATAATATAGCTAATCAGCCCCAGCATTTT.

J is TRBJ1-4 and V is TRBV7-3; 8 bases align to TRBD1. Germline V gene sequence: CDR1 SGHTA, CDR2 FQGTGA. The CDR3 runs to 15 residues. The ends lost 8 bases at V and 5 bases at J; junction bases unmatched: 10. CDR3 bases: TGTGCCAGCTACCTACAGGGGGGGCTCAATGAAAAACTGTTTTTT. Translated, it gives CASYLQGGLNEKLFF.

CDR3 sequence reads: CASSFGLAGADTQYF. The CDR3 DNA is TGTGCCAGCAGCTTTGGCCTAGCGGGGGCGGATACGCAGTATTTT. The V call is TRBV5-4, the J call TRBJ2-3; 10 bases agree with TRBD2. The germline V gene encodes CDR1 SGHNT and CDR2 YYREEE (reference sequence). Trimming removed 2 bases from V and 6 bases from J; junction bases left unmatched: 6. This CDR3 is built from 15 residues. Full variable domain (missing parts from reference TRBV5-4 and TRBJ2-3): ETGVTQSPTHLIKTRGQQVTLRCSSQSGHNTVSWYQQALGQGPQFIFQYYREEENGRGNFPPRFSGLQFPNYSSELNVNALELDDSALYLCASSFGLAGADTQYFGPGTRLTVL.

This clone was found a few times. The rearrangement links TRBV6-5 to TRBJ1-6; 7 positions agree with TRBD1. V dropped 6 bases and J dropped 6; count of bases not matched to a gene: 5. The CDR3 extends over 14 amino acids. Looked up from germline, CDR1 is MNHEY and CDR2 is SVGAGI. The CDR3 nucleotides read TGTGCCAGCAGGGAGACAGGGACTAATTCACCCCTCCACTTT. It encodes CASRETGTNSPLHF.

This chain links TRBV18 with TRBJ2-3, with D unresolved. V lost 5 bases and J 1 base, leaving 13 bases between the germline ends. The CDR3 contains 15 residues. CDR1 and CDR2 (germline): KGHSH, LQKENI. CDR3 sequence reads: CASSWPAVGTDTQYF. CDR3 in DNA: TGTGCCAGCTCATGGCCCGCAGTTGGCACAGATACGCAGTATTTT.

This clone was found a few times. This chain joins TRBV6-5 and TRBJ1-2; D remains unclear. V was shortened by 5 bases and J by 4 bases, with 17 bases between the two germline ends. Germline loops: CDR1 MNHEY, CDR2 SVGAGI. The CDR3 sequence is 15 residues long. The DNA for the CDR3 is TGTGCCAGCAGTCCTACGAGGTCGTTCAGCTATGGCTACACCTTC. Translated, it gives CASSPTRSFSYGYTF.

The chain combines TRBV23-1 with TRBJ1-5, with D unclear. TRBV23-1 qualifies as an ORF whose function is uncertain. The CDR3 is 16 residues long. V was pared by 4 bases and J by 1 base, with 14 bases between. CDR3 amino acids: CASSPPDGRSNQPQHF. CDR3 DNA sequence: TGCGCCAGCAGTCCCCCAGACGGGAGGAGCAATCAGCCCCAGCATTTT.

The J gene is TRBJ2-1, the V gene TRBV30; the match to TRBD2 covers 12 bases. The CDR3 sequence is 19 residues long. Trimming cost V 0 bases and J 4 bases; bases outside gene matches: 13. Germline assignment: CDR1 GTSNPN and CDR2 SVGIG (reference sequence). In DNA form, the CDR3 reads TGTGCCTGGAGTGTAAGTCCGGTCCTAGCGGGGGGGAGATACAATGAGCAGTTCTTC. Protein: CAWSVSPVLAGGRYNEQFF.

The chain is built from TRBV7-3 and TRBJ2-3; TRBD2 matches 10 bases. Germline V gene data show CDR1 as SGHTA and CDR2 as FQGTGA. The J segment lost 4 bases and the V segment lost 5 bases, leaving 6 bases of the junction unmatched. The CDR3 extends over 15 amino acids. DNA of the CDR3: TGTGCCAGCAGCCAAAGCGGGAGGGCCGCAGATACGCAGTATTTT. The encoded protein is CASSQSGRAADTQYF. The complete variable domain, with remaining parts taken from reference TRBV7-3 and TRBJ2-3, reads GAGVSQTPSNKVTEKGKYVELRCDPISGHTALYWYRQSLGQGPEFLIYFQGTGAADDSGLPNDRFFAVRPEGSVSTLKIQRTERGDSAVYLCASSQSGRAADTQYFGPGTRLTVL.

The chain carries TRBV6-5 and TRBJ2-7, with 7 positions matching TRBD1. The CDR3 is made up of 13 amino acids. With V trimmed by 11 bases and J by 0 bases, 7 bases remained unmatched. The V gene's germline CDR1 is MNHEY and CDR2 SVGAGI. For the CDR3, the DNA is TGTGCCGGCTGGGACAGACGCTCCTACGAGCAGTACTTC. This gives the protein CAGWDRRSYEQYF.